These 13 T cell receptor beta chains were sequenced from one sample in a study of shared clonotypes between healthy human individuals. Assay used: immunoSEQ multiplex PCR; TCRdb lists only in-frame clones, some missing. Counted here are just over 2,000,000 clones, 90% to 95% occurring once; the ten biggest clones make up 0.13%. The source material was naive CD4+ T cells sorted from blood. The subset was: CD45RA+ positively selected. The receptor source for this set is a man aged 18 to 30 in good health.

The chain carries TRBV28 and TRBJ1-2; D is ambiguous. The ends were cut back, 2 bases at V and 5 bases at J, with 9 bases in the middle. CDR1 is MDHEN and CDR2 is SYDVKM in the germline V gene. The CDR3 runs to 13 residues. CDR3 protein: CASSLVGSYGYTF. The DNA of the CDR3 is TGTGCCAGCAGTTTAGTCGGCTCTTATGGCTACACCTTC.

The chain carries TRBV10-3 and TRBJ1-4; TRBD1 matches 8 bases. The J segment lost 7 bases and the V segment lost 0 bases, leaving 4 bases of the junction unmatched. Per germline, CDR1 ENHRY and CDR2 SYGVKD. This CDR3 spans 15 amino acids. CDR3 protein: CAISESGQGGEKLFF. The CDR3 DNA follows: TGTGCCATCAGTGAGTCCGGACAGGGTGGTGAAAAACTGTTTTTT.

This clone showed up just a few times. The rearrangement joins TRBV7-9 to TRBJ1-5; D gene unclear. CDR3 size: 12 residues. Germline values: CDR1 SEHNR, CDR2 FQNEAQ (reference sequence). V gave up 5 bases and J gave up 5 bases, with 7 bases separating them. DNA for the CDR3: TGTGCCAGCAGCCGCCCGTATCAGCCCCAGCATTTT. It yields the protein CASSRPYQPQHF.

This sequence joins TRBV27 and TRBJ2-7; 7 bases are shared with TRBD1. The CDR3 runs to 14 residues. V trimming: 6 bases; J trimming: 3 bases; junction bases outside the gene matches: 8. Germline V gene sequence: CDR1 MNHEY, CDR2 SMNVEV (reference sequence). The CDR3 DNA is TGTGCCAGCAGGCGACAGGGATATGGCTACGAGCAGTACTTC. Its protein is CASRRQGYGYEQYF.

For this clone: At the DNA level, this CDR3 is encoded by other sequences in the same sample as well. DNA of the CDR3: TGTGCCAGCAGCCGAGGACAGGGTGGGACCCAGTACTTC. Protein sequence: CASSRGQGGTQYF. This chain uses TRBV6-5 with TRBJ2-5, with TRBD1 matching over 8 bases. Losses at the gene ends were 6 bases for V and 7 bases for J; bases not matched to a gene: 7. The germline V gene has CDR1 MNHEY and CDR2 SVGAGI. This CDR3 is built from 13 residues.

This chain joins TRBV18 and TRBJ1-6; D not resolved. The CDR3 has 14 amino acids. V shed 3 bases and J shed 7 bases, with 10 bases lying between them. Germline V gene sequence: CDR1 KGHSH, CDR2 LQKENI. The DNA for the CDR3 is TGTGCCAGCTCACCTTCTGAAAGGAATTCACCCCTCCACTTT. Protein sequence: CASSPSERNSPLHF.

This chain joins TRBV2 and TRBJ2-1; TRBD2 matches 11 bases. The V gene's germline CDR1 is SNHLY and CDR2 FYNNEI. The CDR3 spans 16 residues. The J segment lost 5 bases and the V segment lost 4 bases, leaving 7 bases of the junction unmatched. The CDR3 spells CASSGHGTSGHNEQFF. The DNA for the CDR3 is TGTGCCAGCAGTGGGCACGGGACTAGCGGCCACAATGAGCAGTTCTTC.

The V gene is TRBV14, the J gene TRBJ2-7; D could derive from TRBD1 or TRBD2 (5 bases each). Trimming took 1 base from V and 2 from J, leaving 15 bases between them. CDR1 is SGHDN, CDR2 FVKESK, per germline. The CDR3 spans 16 residues. The CDR3 bases are TGTGCCAGCAGCCAAGGGGGACCACTGATTCCCTACGAGCAGTACTTC. Its protein is CASSQGGPLIPYEQYF.

This sequence joins TRBV23-1 and TRBJ2-7; a weak D match, TRBD2 (6 bases). TRBV23-1 is flagged as an ORF with uncertain function. V was trimmed by 0 bases and J by 0 bases, leaving 9 bases between them. The CDR3 totals 15 residues. CDR3 residues: CASSQSGSGSYEQYF. Here the CDR3 DNA reads TGCGCCAGCAGTCAATCCGGGAGCGGCTCCTACGAGCAGTACTTC.

CDR3 coding DNA: TGTGCCAGCAGCTTAACGGGGTTGGAGACCCAGTACTTC. Its protein is CASSLTGLETQYF. The genes are TRBV7-3 and TRBJ2-5; D uncertain. CDR1 and CDR2 from the germline V gene are SGHTA and FQGTGA. The CDR3 runs to 13 residues. V lost 0 bases to trimming and J lost 5 bases, with 7 bases between them.

The gene calls are TRBV5-1 and TRBJ1-3, with 12 bases aligning to TRBD1. CDR1 and CDR2 from the germline V gene are SGHRS and YFSETQ. J gave up 3 bases and V 3 bases, and 16 bases lay outside the gene matches. The CDR3 totals 20 residues. The CDR3 sequence: CASSSLPHGTGGASGNTIYF. The CDR3 bases are TGCGCCAGCAGCTCCTTGCCCCACGGGACAGGGGGCGCGAGTGGAAACACCATATATTTT.

The table lists this clone with a count of one. The rearrangement joins TRBV7-2 to TRBJ1-5, with 7 bases that match TRBD1. The J segment lost 2 bases and the V segment lost 3 bases, leaving 4 bases of the junction unmatched. The CDR3 has 15 residues. Germline V gives CDR1 SGHTA, CDR2 FQGNSA. The CDR3 here is CASSFTGAGNQPQHF. CDR3 coding DNA: TGTGCCAGCAGCTTTACAGGGGCCGGCAATCAGCCCCAGCATTTT.

The CDR3 sequence: CATSRIGGSSYNSPLHF. The CDR3 DNA reads as TGTGCCACCAGCAGGATAGGCGGCAGCTCCTATAATTCACCCCTCCACTTT. The gene calls are TRBV15 and TRBJ1-6; no definite D call. Germline V CDR1 and CDR2: LNHNV, YYDKDF (reference sequence). The CDR3 loop spans 17 amino acids. V dropped 3 bases and J dropped 0 bases, with 12 bases sitting between them.